A selection of T cell receptor beta chains follows, all from one sample in a study of beta chain features in type 1 diabetes. Measured with immunoSEQ multiplex PCR; TCRdb has only the in-frame clones, and not every one. The table shows roughly 160,000 clones, with around 8% occurring only once. The sequencing input was central memory CD4+ T cells from blood. The receptors were sampled from a woman aged 18-29 years with type 1 diabetes. The CDR3 runs from the conserved cysteine through the conserved F or W. D genes are given only for firm matches.

j_gene | d_gene | v_gene | CDR3aa
TRBJ2-1 | NA | TRBV6-5 | CASSTNLGNEQFF
TRBJ1-6 | TRBD1 | TRBV11-3 | CASSPLGLGRGNNSPLHF
TRBJ2-7 | TRBD1 | TRBV5-1 | CASSSTGGGYEQYF
TRBJ1-2 | TRBD1 | TRBV7-9 | CASSLSQGDGYTF
TRBJ1-5 | TRBD1 | TRBV19 | CASRWTGFDQPQHF
TRBJ2-1 | TRBD2 | TRBV9 | CASSAREVEQFF
TRBJ1-2 | NA | TRBV5-1 | CASSLGRVREYGYTF
TRBJ2-5 | NA | TRBV18 | CASSPGPGEQYF
TRBJ1-6 | TRBD1 | TRBV10-3 | CAISESEIGTANSPLHF
TRBJ2-2 | TRBD2 | TRBV10-3 | CAISESAGAGELFF
TRBJ2-7 | NA | TRBV5-6 | CASSRAYEQYF
TRBJ2-3 | TRBD2 | TRBV4-3 | CASSQGFAGVKSDTQYF
TRBJ2-1 | NA | TRBV5-1 | CASSWAGSSYNEQFF
TRBJ2-5 | TRBD1 | TRBV28 | CASSPTGVETQYF
TRBJ1-2 | NA | TRBV6-5 | CASSPTVLYGYTF
TRBJ2-7 | TRBD1 | TRBV6-6 | CASRRGQGRIYEQYF
TRBJ2-5 | NA | TRBV29-1 | CSVGSQGSRETQYF
TRBJ1-2 | NA | TRBV27 | CASSNDRFYGYTF